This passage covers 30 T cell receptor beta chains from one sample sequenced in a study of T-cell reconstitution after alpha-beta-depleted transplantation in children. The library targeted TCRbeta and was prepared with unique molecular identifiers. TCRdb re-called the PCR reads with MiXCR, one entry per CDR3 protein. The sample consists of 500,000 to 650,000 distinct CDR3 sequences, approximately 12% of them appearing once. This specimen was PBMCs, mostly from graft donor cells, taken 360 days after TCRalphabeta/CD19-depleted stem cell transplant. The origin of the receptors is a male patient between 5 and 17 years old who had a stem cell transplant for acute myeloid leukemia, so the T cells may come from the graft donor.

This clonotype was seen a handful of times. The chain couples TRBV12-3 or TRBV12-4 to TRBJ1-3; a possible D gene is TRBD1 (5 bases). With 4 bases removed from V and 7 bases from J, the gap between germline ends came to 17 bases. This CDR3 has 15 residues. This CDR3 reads CASSSPGRVVNTIYF. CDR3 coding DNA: TGTGCCAGCAGTTCCCCTGGCAGGGTTGTCAACACCATATATTTT.

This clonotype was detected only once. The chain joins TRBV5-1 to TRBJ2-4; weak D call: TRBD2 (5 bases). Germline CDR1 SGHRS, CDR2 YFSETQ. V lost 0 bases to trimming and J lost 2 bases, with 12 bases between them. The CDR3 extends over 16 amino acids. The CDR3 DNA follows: TGCGCCAGCAGCTTGGCTCCTTCGGGGACCAAAAACATTCAGTACTTC. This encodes CASSLAPSGTKNIQYF. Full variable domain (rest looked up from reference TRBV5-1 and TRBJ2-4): KAGVTQTPRYLIKTRGQQVTLSCSPISGHRSVSWYQQTPGQGLQFLFEYFSETQRNKGNFPGRFSGRQFSNSRSEMNVSTLELGDSALYLCASSLAPSGTKNIQYFGAGTRLSVL.

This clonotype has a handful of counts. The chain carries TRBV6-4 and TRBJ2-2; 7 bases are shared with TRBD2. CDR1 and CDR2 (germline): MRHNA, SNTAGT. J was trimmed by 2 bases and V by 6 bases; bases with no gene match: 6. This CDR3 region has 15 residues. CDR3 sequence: CASRVLAFNTGELFF. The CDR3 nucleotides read TGTGCCAGCAGGGTACTAGCGTTTAACACCGGGGAGCTGTTTTTT.

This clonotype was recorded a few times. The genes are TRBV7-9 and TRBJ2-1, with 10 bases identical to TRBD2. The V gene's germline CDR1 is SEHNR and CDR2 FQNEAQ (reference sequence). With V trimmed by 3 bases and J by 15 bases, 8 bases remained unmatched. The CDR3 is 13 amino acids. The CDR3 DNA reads TGTGCCAGCAGCTTTATTACTAGCGGGGCCTGGTTCTTC. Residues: CASSFITSGAWFF.

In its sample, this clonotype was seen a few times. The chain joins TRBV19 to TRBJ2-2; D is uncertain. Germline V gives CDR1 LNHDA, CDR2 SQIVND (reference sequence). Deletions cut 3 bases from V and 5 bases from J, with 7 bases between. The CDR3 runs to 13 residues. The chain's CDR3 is CASSMVETGELFF. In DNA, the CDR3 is TGTGCCAGTAGTATGGTGGAGACCGGGGAGCTGTTTTTT.

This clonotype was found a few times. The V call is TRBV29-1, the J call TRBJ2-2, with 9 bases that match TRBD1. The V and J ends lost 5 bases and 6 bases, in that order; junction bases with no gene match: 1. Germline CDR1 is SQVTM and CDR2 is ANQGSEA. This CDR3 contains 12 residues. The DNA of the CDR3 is TGCAGCGTTCGACAGGGGGCCGGGGAGCTGTTTTTT. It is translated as CSVRQGAGELFF.

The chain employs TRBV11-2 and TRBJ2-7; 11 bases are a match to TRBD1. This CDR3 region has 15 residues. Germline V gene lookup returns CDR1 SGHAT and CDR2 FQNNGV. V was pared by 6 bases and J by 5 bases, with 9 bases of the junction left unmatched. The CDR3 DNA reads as TGTGCCAGCAGTTGGGGACAGGGGGTAATCCACGAGCAGTACTTC. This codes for CASSWGQGVIHEQYF.

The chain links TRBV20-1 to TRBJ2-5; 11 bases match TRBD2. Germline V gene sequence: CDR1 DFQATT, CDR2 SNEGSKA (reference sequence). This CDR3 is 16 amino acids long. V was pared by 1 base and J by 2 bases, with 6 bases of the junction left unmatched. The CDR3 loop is CSARALTSGIQETQYF. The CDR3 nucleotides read TGCAGTGCTAGAGCCTTGACTAGCGGGATTCAAGAGACCCAGTACTTC.

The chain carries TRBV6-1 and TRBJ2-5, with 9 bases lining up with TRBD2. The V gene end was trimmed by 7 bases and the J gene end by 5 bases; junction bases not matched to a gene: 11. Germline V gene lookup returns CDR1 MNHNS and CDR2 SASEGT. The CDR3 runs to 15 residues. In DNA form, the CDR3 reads TGTGCCAGCAAGGAGGCGGGAGGGCCTGGGGAGACCCAGTACTTC. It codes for CASKEAGGPGETQYF.

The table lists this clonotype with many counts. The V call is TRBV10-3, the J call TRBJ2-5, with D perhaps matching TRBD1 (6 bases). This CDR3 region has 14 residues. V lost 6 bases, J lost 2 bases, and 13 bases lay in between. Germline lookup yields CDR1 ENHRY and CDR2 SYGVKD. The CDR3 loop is CAISSLQGQETQYF. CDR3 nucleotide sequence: TGTGCCATCAGCTCCTTACAGGGACAAGAGACCCAGTACTTC.

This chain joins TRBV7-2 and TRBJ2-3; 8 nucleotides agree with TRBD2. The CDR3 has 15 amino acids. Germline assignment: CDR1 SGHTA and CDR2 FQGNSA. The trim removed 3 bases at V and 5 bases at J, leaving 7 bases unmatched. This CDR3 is CASSLSGSTVDTQYF. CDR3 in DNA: TGTGCCAGCAGCTTGAGCGGGAGTACGGTAGATACGCAGTATTTT.

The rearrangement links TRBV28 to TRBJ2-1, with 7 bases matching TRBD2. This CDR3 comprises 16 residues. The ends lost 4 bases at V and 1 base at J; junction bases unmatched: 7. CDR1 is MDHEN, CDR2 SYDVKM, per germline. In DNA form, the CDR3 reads TGTGCCAGCAGTTGGAGACTAGCCCGTTCCTACAATGAGCAGTTCTTC. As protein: CASSWRLARSYNEQFF.

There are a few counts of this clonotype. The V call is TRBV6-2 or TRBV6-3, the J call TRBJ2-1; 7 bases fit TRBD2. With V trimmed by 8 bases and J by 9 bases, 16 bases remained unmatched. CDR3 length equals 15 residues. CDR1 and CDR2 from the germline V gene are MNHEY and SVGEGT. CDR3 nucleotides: TGTGCCAGCCGACTATCGCTGGCGGGAGCCGGTGAGCAGTTCTTC. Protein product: CASRLSLAGAGEQFF.

CDR3 sequence reads: CASSPRLAGPGDTQYF. The CDR3, as DNA: TGTGCCAGCAGCCCGAGGCTAGCGGGCCCTGGAGATACGCAGTATTTT. V usage is TRBV7-9 and J usage is TRBJ2-3, with TRBD2 identical over 8 bases. Germline CDR1 reads SEHNR; CDR2 reads FQNEAQ (reference sequence). The CDR3 consists of 16 residues. V trimming: 5 bases; J trimming: 5 bases; junction bases outside the gene matches: 12.

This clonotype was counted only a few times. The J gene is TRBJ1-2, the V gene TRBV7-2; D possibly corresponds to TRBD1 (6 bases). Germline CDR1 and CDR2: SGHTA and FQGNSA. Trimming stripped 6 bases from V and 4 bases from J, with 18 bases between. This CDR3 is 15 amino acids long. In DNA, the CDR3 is TGTGCCAGCAGGTACCGGGGACACCCAAGCTATGGCTACACCTTC. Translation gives CASRYRGHPSYGYTF.

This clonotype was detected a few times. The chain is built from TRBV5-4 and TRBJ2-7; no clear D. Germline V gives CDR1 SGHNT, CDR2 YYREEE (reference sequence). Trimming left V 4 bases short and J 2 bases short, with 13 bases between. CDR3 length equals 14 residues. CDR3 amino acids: CASSQSPVPYEQYF. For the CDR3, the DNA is TGTGCCAGCAGCCAATCTCCGGTTCCCTACGAGCAGTACTTC. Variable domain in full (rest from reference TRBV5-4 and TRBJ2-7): ETGVTQSPTHLIKTRGQQVTLRCSSQSGHNTVSWYQQALGQGPQFIFQYYREEENGRGNFPPRFSGLQFPNYSSELNVNALELDDSALYLCASSQSPVPYEQYFGPGTRLTVT.

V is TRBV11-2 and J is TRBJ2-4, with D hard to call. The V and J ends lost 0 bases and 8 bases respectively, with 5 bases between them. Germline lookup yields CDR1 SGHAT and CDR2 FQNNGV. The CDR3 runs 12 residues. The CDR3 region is CASSLDWDIQYF. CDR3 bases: TGTGCCAGCAGCTTAGACTGGGACATTCAGTACTTC.

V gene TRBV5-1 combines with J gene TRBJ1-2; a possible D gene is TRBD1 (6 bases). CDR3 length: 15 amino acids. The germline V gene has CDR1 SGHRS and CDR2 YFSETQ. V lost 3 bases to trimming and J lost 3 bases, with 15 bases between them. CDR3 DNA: TGCGCCAGCAGCTGGGGTCAGGGGCAGGACTATGGCTACACCTTC. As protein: CASSWGQGQDYGYTF.

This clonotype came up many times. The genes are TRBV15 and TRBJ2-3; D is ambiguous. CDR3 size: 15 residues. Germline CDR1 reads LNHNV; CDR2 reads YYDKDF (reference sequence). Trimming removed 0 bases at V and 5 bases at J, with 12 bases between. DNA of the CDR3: TGTGCCACCAGCAGAGACAGGCCGCGCAGAGATACGCAGTATTTT. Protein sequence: CATSRDRPRRDTQYF.

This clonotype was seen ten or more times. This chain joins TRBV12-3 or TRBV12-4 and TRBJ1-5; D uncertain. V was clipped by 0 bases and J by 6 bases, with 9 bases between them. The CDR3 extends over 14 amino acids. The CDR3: CASSLALGGQPQHF. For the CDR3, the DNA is TGTGCCAGCAGTTTAGCGCTAGGCGGTCAGCCCCAGCATTTT.

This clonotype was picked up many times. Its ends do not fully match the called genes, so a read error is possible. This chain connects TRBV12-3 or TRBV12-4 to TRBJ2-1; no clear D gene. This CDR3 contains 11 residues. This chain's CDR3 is CASSSHNEQFF. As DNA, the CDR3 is TGTGCCAGCAGCTCCCACAATGAGCAGTTCTTC.

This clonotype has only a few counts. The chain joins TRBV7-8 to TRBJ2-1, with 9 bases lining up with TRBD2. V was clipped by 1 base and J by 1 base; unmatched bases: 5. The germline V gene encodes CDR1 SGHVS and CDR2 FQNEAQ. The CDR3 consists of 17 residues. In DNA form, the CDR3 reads TGTGCCAGCAGCTTAGGGGCTAGCGGGAAATCCTACAATGAGCAGTTCTTC. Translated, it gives CASSLGASGKSYNEQFF.

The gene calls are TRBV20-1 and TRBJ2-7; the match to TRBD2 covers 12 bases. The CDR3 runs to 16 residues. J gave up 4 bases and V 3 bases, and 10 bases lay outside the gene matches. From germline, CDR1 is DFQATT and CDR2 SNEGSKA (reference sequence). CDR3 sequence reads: CSASSALAGGPYEQYF. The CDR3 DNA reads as TGCAGTGCTAGTAGCGCCCTAGCGGGAGGGCCTTACGAGCAGTACTTC.

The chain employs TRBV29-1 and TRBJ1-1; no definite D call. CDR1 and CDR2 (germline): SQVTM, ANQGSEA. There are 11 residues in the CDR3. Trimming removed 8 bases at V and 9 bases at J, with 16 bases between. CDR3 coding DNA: TGCAGCCCCCTACTCGGGCAGCAAGCTTTCTTT. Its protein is CSPLLGQQAFF.

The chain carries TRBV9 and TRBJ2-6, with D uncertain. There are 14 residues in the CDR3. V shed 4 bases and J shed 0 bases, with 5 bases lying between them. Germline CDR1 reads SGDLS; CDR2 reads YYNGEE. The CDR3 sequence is CASSFDSGANVLTF. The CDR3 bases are TGTGCCAGCAGCTTTGACTCTGGGGCCAACGTCCTGACTTTC.

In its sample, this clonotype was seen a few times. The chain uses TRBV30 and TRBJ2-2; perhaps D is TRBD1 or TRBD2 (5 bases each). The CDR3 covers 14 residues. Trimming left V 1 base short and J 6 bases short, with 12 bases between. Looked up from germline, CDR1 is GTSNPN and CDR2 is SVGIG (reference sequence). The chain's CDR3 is CAWSAFGAPGELFF. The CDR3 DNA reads TGTGCCTGGAGTGCCTTCGGGGCCCCCGGGGAGCTGTTTTTT.

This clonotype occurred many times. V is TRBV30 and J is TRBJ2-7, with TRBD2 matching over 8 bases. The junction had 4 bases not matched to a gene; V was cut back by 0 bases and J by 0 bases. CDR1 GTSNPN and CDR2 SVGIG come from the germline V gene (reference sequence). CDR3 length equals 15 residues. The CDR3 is CAWSVQSGSSYEQYF. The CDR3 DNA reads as TGTGCCTGGAGTGTACAAAGCGGGAGCTCCTACGAGCAGTACTTC.

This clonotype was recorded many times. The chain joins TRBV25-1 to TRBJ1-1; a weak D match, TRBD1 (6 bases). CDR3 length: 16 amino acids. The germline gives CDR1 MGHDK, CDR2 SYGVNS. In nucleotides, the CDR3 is TGTCTGAAAGGGAGAGACGGAGTTAAGGGGGGGACTGAAGCTTTCTTT. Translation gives CLKGRDGVKGGTEAFF. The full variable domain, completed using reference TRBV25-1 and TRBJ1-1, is EADIYQTPRYLVIGTGKKITLECSQTMGHDKMYWYQQDPGMELHLIHYSYGVNSTEKGDLSSESTVSRIRTEHFPLTLESARPSHTSQYLCLKGRDGVKGGTEAFFGQGTRLTVV.

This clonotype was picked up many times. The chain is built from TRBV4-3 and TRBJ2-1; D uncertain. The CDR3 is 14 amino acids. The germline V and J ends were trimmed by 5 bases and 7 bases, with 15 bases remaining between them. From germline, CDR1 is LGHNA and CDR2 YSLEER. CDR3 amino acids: CASSVMVAVNEQFF. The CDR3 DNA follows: TGCGCCAGCAGCGTCATGGTCGCGGTGAATGAGCAGTTCTTC.

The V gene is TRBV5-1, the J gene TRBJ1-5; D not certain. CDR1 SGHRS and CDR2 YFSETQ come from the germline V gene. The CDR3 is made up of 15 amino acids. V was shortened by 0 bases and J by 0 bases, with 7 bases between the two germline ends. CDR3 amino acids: CASSLDSSSNQPQHF. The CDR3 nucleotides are TGCGCCAGCAGCTTGGACAGCTCTAGCAATCAGCCCCAGCATTTT. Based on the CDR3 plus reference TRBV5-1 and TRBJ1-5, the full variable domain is KAGVTQTPRYLIKTRGQQVTLSCSPISGHRSVSWYQQTPGQGLQFLFEYFSETQRNKGNFPGRFSGRQFSNSRSEMNVSTLELGDSALYLCASSLDSSSNQPQHFGDGTRLSIL.